This TCR beta chain was retrieved from a study of blood T cells in healthy people across ages. The CDR3 has 18 residues. The germline V gene encodes CDR1 LNHDA and CDR2 SQIVND (reference sequence). The J segment lost 3 bases and the V segment lost 5 bases, leaving 16 bases of the junction unmatched. Every donor provided 8.5 to 10 milliliters of peripheral blood. The sample holds many counts of this clonotype. Antigen unknown. Primed by a sample-barcoded 5' primer and a J-beta primer mix, a second PCR proceeded for 7 to 11 cycles. TCRdb reprocessed the 5' RACE reads with MiXCR, giving one entry per CDR3 protein. The repertoire holds more than 1 million distinct CDR3 sequences, with roughly 45% as singletons. Findings and limits, study-wide: Roughly linearly, TCR beta diversity per million T cells fell as age increased. Naive CD4+ cells and diversity were both higher in long-lived donors than in aged donors.

The sample was blood. The TCR originated in a woman aged 60-75 years in good health. This chain joins TRBV19 and TRBJ2-7, with 10 bases aligning to TRBD2. The CDR3 loop reads CASSLASGGAGVVYEQYF. For the CDR3, the DNA is TGTGCCAGTAGTTTAGCCAGCGGGGGGGCCGGAGTGGTCTACGAGCAGTACTTC.